This T cell receptor (beta chain) was retrieved from a study of graft-versus-host responses after intestinal transplantation. Study in general: Recipients had multivisceral, liver-intestinal, or isolated intestinal transplants. Every recipient underwent anti-thymocyte globulin induction, then tacrolimus and steroids for approximately 3 years.

Study results and limitations: The marrow of recipients harbored GvH clones, and ileum or blood showed some of them first.

This CDR3 region has 15 residues. CDR1 is MGHRA, CDR2 YSYEKL, per germline. As for this clone: The antigen is undetermined. One end of the junction is discordant with germline, which a read error may explain.

Produced via immunoSEQ multiplex PCR; TCRdb's table is partial and in-frame only. The table shows 130,000 to 150,000 clones, with over 90% occurring only once. The J gene is TRBJ2-7, the V gene TRBV4-1; TRBD2 matches 15 bases. Sequencing was performed on unstimulated CD4+ T cells sorted from spleen or lymph node cells, taken before intestinal transplant. The clonotype originates from a human donor who received an intestinal transplant. This CDR3 is CASSQWTSGRDEQYF. CDR3 sequence (DNA): TGTGCCAGCAGCCAATGGACTAGCGGGAGGGACGAGCAGTACTTC.